The rows below give T cell receptor beta chains drawn from one sample of a study of T cells in Graves' hyperthyroidism and ophthalmopathy. MiXCR, applied by TCRdb to the multiplex PCR reads, yields one record per CDR3 protein. The sample lists hundreds of thousands of distinct CDR3 sequences; around 39% were seen once. Sequenced: blood. The receptors here all came from a man aged 18 to 30 with Graves' hyperthyroidism. The CDR3 runs from the conserved cysteine through the conserved F or W. Fields, in order: J gene, V gene, D gene, clone size, CDR3 protein, CDR3 DNA. The D gene is left open where the match is weak. Size values are once, few and many counts, or a class for expanded clones, and some rows have none.

j_gene: TRBJ1-6
v_gene: TRBV6-2/TRBV6-3
d_gene: .
abundance: .
CDR3aa: CASSSTRGSSPLHF
CDR3nt: TGTGCCAGCAGTTCGACGCGAGGAAGTTCACCCCTCCACTTT

j_gene: TRBJ2-6
v_gene: TRBV10-3
d_gene: .
abundance: .
CDR3aa: CAISDPTGRSGANVLTF
CDR3nt: TGTGCCATCAGTGACCCGACAGGTCGCTCTGGGGCCAACGTCCTGACTTTC

j_gene: TRBJ2-7
v_gene: TRBV2
d_gene: .
abundance: many
CDR3aa: CATRTEGNEQYF
CDR3nt: TGTGCCACTCGGACAGAGGGAAACGAGCAGTACTTC

j_gene: TRBJ2-7
v_gene: TRBV29-1
d_gene: .
abundance: .
CDR3aa: CSYQGNEGEQYF
CDR3nt: TGCAGCTACCAGGGGAATGAGGGCGAGCAGTACTTC

j_gene: TRBJ2-4
v_gene: TRBV7-8
d_gene: .
abundance: once
CDR3aa: CASSIWARGGNIQYF
CDR3nt: TGTGCCAGTAGTATATGGGCCAGGGGAGGAAACATTCAGTACTTC

j_gene: TRBJ1-2
v_gene: TRBV10-3
d_gene: .
abundance: .
CDR3aa: CAICATSTAYYGYTF
CDR3nt: TGTGCCATCTGTGCCACCTCGACAGCTTACTATGGCTACACCTTC

j_gene: TRBJ2-7
v_gene: TRBV29-1
d_gene: TRBD1
abundance: many
CDR3aa: CSVKDRDHYEQYF
CDR3nt: TGCAGCGTAAAGGACAGGGACCACTACGAGCAGTACTTC

j_gene: TRBJ2-5
v_gene: TRBV6-6
d_gene: TRBD1
abundance: .
CDR3aa: CAGSEAHRTGLQETQYF
CDR3nt: TGTGCCGGCAGTGAAGCGCATAGGACAGGGCTCCAAGAGACCCAGTACTTC

j_gene: TRBJ1-1
v_gene: TRBV7-9
d_gene: .
abundance: .
CDR3aa: CASGQKRTDGTEAFF
CDR3nt: TGTGCCAGCGGCCAGAAACGGACAGATGGCACTGAAGCTTTCTTT

j_gene: TRBJ2-2
v_gene: TRBV20-1
d_gene: .
abundance: few
CDR3aa: CSALQGGDTGELFF
CDR3nt: TGCAGTGCTCTACAGGGGGGGGACACCGGGGAGCTGTTTTTT

j_gene: TRBJ2-1
v_gene: TRBV11-2
d_gene: TRBD2
abundance: .
CDR3aa: CASSILAGVYNEQFF
CDR3nt: TGTGCCAGCAGCATACTAGCGGGAGTCTACAATGAGCAGTTCTTC

j_gene: TRBJ2-6
v_gene: TRBV7-9
d_gene: .
abundance: many
CDR3aa: CASRARDTDSGANVLTF
CDR3nt: TGTGCCAGCAGAGCCAGGGACACCGACTCTGGGGCCAACGTCCTGACTTTC

j_gene: TRBJ2-2
v_gene: TRBV11-2
d_gene: .
abundance: .
CDR3aa: CASSPFRGRELFF
CDR3nt: TGTGCCAGCAGCCCGTTTCGGGGGAGGGAGCTGTTTTTT

j_gene: TRBJ2-5
v_gene: TRBV13
d_gene: .
abundance: .
CDR3aa: CASTPPGEETQYF
CDR3nt: TGTGCCAGCACCCCCCCGGGGGAAGAGACCCAGTACTTC

j_gene: TRBJ2-7
v_gene: TRBV10-3
d_gene: TRBD1
abundance: few
CDR3aa: CAINAPGQGPYEQYF
CDR3nt: TGTGCCATCAATGCGCCGGGACAGGGGCCCTACGAGCAGTACTTC

j_gene: TRBJ2-7
v_gene: TRBV7-6
d_gene: TRBD2
abundance: .
CDR3aa: CASSSSSGGLAAYEQYF
CDR3nt: TGTGCCAGCAGCTCATCCTCAGGGGGACTAGCGGCCTACGAGCAGTACTTC

j_gene: TRBJ1-2
v_gene: TRBV7-9
d_gene: .
abundance: .
CDR3aa: CASSPRDILFRWGYTF
CDR3nt: TGTGCCAGCAGTCCCCGGGACATTCTATTTAGGTGGGGCTACACCTTC

j_gene: TRBJ2-5
v_gene: TRBV5-8
d_gene: TRBD2
abundance: once
CDR3aa: CASGLGTSGRGGNWETQYF
CDR3nt: TGTGCCAGCGGCTTAGGGACTAGCGGGAGAGGAGGTAACTGGGAGACCCAGTACTTC

j_gene: TRBJ1-3
v_gene: TRBV5-4
d_gene: .
abundance: few
CDR3aa: CASSLEGFAGNTIYF
CDR3nt: TGTGCCAGCAGCTTGGAGGGGTTTGCTGGAAACACCATATATTTT

j_gene: TRBJ2-5
v_gene: TRBV11-2
d_gene: TRBD2
abundance: .
CDR3aa: CASTGLAGVETQYF
CDR3nt: TGTGCCAGCACCGGACTAGCGGGAGTCGAGACCCAGTACTTC

j_gene: TRBJ1-5
v_gene: TRBV7-9
d_gene: .
abundance: few
CDR3aa: CASSLDKGNQPQHF
CDR3nt: TGTGCCAGCAGCTTAGATAAGGGCAATCAGCCCCAGCATTTT

j_gene: TRBJ1-2
v_gene: TRBV7-9
d_gene: .
abundance: many
CDR3aa: CASSLGSGFFTF
CDR3nt: TGTGCCAGCAGCTTAGGGAGCGGGTTTTTCACCTTC

j_gene: TRBJ2-5
v_gene: TRBV20-1
d_gene: TRBD2
abundance: many
CDR3aa: CSASRGDQETQYF
CDR3nt: TGCAGTGCTAGTCGGGGGGACCAAGAGACCCAGTACTTC

j_gene: TRBJ1-1
v_gene: TRBV12-3/TRBV12-4
d_gene: .
abundance: .
CDR3aa: CASTPDANTEAFF
CDR3nt: TGTGCCAGCACCCCTGATGCGAACACTGAAGCTTTCTTT

j_gene: TRBJ1-6
v_gene: TRBV9
d_gene: .
abundance: .
CDR3aa: CASSARQSSYNSPLHF
CDR3nt: TGTGCCAGCAGCGCACGACAGAGCTCCTATAATTCACCCCTCCACTTT

j_gene: TRBJ2-5
v_gene: TRBV2
d_gene: .
abundance: .
CDR3aa: CASSLAGGTVQETQYF
CDR3nt: TGTGCCAGCAGTTTGGCGGGCGGGACCGTCCAAGAGACCCAGTACTTC

j_gene: TRBJ1-3
v_gene: TRBV24-1
d_gene: .
abundance: .
CDR3aa: CATSDPGLSGNTIYF
CDR3nt: TGTGCCACCAGTGACCCGGGCCTCTCTGGAAACACCATATATTTT

j_gene: TRBJ1-4
v_gene: TRBV19
d_gene: .
abundance: few
CDR3aa: CASSSRQGNEKLFF
CDR3nt: TGTGCCAGTAGTAGTCGGCAGGGTAATGAAAAACTGTTTTTT

j_gene: TRBJ2-2
v_gene: TRBV7-8
d_gene: .
abundance: .
CDR3aa: CASSPGTPRPGELFF
CDR3nt: TGTGCCAGCAGCCCGGGGACTCCCCGGCCCGGGGAGCTGTTTTTT

j_gene: TRBJ2-3
v_gene: TRBV7-9
d_gene: .
abundance: .
CDR3aa: CASSLFQVTDTQYF
CDR3nt: TGTGCCAGCAGCTTGTTCCAGGTCACAGATACGCAGTATTTT

j_gene: TRBJ1-5
v_gene: TRBV15
d_gene: .
abundance: many
CDR3aa: CATSRGNRQNQPQHF
CDR3nt: TGTGCCACCAGCAGAGGGAACAGGCAAAATCAGCCCCAGCATTTT

j_gene: TRBJ2-7
v_gene: TRBV5-4
d_gene: .
abundance: .
CDR3aa: CASSGGGTDPYEQYF
CDR3nt: TGTGCCAGCAGCGGGGGAGGGACAGATCCATACGAGCAGTACTTC

j_gene: TRBJ1-1
v_gene: TRBV20-1
d_gene: .
abundance: many
CDR3aa: CSATRGSGKTEAFF
CDR3nt: TGCAGTGCGACAAGGGGGTCCGGGAAGACTGAAGCTTTCTTT

j_gene: TRBJ1-2
v_gene: TRBV29-1
d_gene: TRBD1
abundance: .
CDR3aa: CSLGWTGYGYTF
CDR3nt: TGCAGCTTAGGCTGGACAGGCTATGGCTACACCTTC

j_gene: TRBJ2-7
v_gene: TRBV10-1
d_gene: TRBD1
abundance: many
CDR3aa: CASSGQTGAFYEQYF
CDR3nt: TGCGCCAGCAGTGGGCAGACAGGGGCTTTCTACGAGCAGTACTTC

j_gene: TRBJ1-1
v_gene: TRBV15
d_gene: .
abundance: .
CDR3aa: CATSSLQGSTEAFF
CDR3nt: TGTGCCACCAGCAGCTTACAGGGTAGCACTGAAGCTTTCTTT

j_gene: TRBJ2-7
v_gene: TRBV7-2
d_gene: TRBD2
abundance: few
CDR3aa: CASSLVSGSSEQYF
CDR3nt: TGTGCCAGCAGCTTAGTGAGCGGGAGTAGCGAGCAGTACTTC

j_gene: TRBJ1-5
v_gene: TRBV7-6
d_gene: TRBD1
abundance: few
CDR3aa: CASSLSGTGANQPQHF
CDR3nt: TGTGCCAGCAGCTTGTCCGGGACAGGGGCCAATCAGCCCCAGCATTTT

j_gene: TRBJ1-5
v_gene: TRBV6-5
d_gene: .
abundance: .
CDR3aa: CASSYRGRGNGNQPQHF
CDR3nt: TGTGCCAGCAGTTACCGGGGGCGGGGGAATGGAAATCAGCCCCAGCATTTT

j_gene: TRBJ1-2
v_gene: TRBV19
d_gene: .
abundance: few
CDR3aa: CASSTHGRGYTF
CDR3nt: TGTGCCAGTAGTACCCACGGGCGGGGCTACACCTTC

j_gene: TRBJ1-6
v_gene: TRBV7-9
d_gene: TRBD1
abundance: many
CDR3aa: CASSVRDRGNSPLHF
CDR3nt: TGTGCCAGCAGCGTCCGGGACAGGGGGAATTCACCCCTCCACTTT

j_gene: TRBJ1-4
v_gene: TRBV5-1
d_gene: .
abundance: .
CDR3aa: CASSVTGDEKLFF
CDR3nt: TGCGCCAGCAGCGTTACCGGGGATGAAAAACTGTTTTTT

j_gene: TRBJ2-7
v_gene: TRBV11-3
d_gene: .
abundance: few
CDR3aa: CASSSRTEGEPVFYEQYF
CDR3nt: TGTGCCAGCAGCTCGCGGACGGAGGGGGAGCCCGTATTCTACGAGCAGTACTTC

j_gene: TRBJ2-5
v_gene: TRBV19
d_gene: .
abundance: few
CDR3aa: CASSWATVGWEETQYF
CDR3nt: TGTGCCAGTAGTTGGGCAACTGTGGGATGGGAAGAGACCCAGTACTTC

j_gene: TRBJ1-2
v_gene: TRBV20-1
d_gene: .
abundance: many
CDR3aa: CSARTTNYGYTF
CDR3nt: TGCAGTGCTCGTACAACTAACTATGGCTACACCTTC

j_gene: TRBJ2-5
v_gene: TRBV2
d_gene: .
abundance: .
CDR3aa: CASSEAHQLQETQYF
CDR3nt: TGTGCCAGCAGTGAAGCGCATCAGCTCCAAGAGACCCAGTACTTC